The present T cell receptor beta chain was sequenced within a study of T cells in localized non-small cell lung cancer. Per the germline V gene, CDR1 is SNHLY and CDR2 is FYNNEI. This CDR3 is 17 amino acids long. Trimming took 7 bases from V and 0 from J, leaving 19 bases between them. The method was immunoSEQ multiplex PCR; TCRdb's version includes in-frame clones alone and lacks a portion of them. The profile shows roughly 30,000 clones, around 89% of them singletons. V and J are TRBV2 and TRBJ1-5, with D tentatively TRBD1 (5 bases). This specimen consisted of peripheral blood, obtained before any cancer treatment. The receptor was isolated from a female donor older than 55 with stage III squamous cell lung carcinoma. The CDR3 sequence is CASIPGRGDYSNQPQHF. The CDR3 nucleotides are TGTGCCAGCATCCCGGGACGGGGGGACTATAGCAATCAGCCCCAGCATTTT.